The 3 T cell receptor beta chains given below trace back to one sample, sequenced in a study of cytomegalovirus exposure and HLA in healthy donors. With 60 Vbeta and 13 Jbeta primers, the PCR was carried out. The method was immunoSEQ multiplex PCR; TCRdb's version includes in-frame clones alone and lacks a portion of them. The data show roughly 100,000 clones, about 75% seen once. Sequenced: PBMCs. The receptor set was obtained from a male donor in good health and CMV-seropositive.

The chain recombines TRBV30 with TRBJ1-3; the D is unclear. This CDR3 contains 12 residues. Trimming took 5 bases from V and 0 from J, leaving 5 bases between them. The germline CDR1 and CDR2 sequences are GTSNPN and SVGIG (reference sequence). CDR3: CAWGNSGNTIYF. CDR3 bases: TGTGCCTGGGGCAACTCTGGAAACACCATATATTTT.

The chain links TRBV4-3 to TRBJ1-3; TRBD1 might be the D (5 bases). Per germline, CDR1 LGHNA and CDR2 YSLEER. The CDR3 spans 16 residues. V was trimmed by 2 bases and J by 0 bases, leaving 11 bases between them. CDR3 residues: CASSQTQGYSGNTIYF. CDR3 bases: TGCGCCAGCAGCCAAACTCAGGGCTACTCTGGAAACACCATATATTTT.

This clone was counted once. V is TRBV9 and J is TRBJ2-1; 10 bases fit TRBD2. V shed 0 bases and J 8 bases; nucleotides not matched to a gene: 5. Germline lookup yields CDR1 SGDLS and CDR2 YYNGEE. The CDR3 loop spans 15 amino acids. This chain's CDR3 is CASSVGSGRRDEQFF. The DNA of the CDR3 is TGTGCCAGCAGCGTAGGTAGCGGGAGGAGGGATGAGCAGTTCTTC.